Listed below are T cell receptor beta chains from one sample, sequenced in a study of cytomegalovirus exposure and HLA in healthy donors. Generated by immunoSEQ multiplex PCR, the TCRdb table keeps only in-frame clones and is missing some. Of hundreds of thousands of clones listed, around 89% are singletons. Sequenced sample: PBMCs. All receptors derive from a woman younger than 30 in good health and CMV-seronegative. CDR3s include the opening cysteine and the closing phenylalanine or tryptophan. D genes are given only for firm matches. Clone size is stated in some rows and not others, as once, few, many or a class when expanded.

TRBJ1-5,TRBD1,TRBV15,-,CATSRARQGWGPGNQPQHF,TGTGCCACCAGCAGAGCCCGACAGGGGTGGGGACCTGGTAATCAGCCCCAGCATTTT
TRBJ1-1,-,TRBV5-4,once,CASSLGSTEAFF,TGTGCCAGCAGCTTGGGTAGCACTGAAGCTTTCTTT
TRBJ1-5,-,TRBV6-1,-,CASMREGWVPQHF,TGTGCCAGCATGCGGGAGGGATGGGTGCCCCAGCATTTT
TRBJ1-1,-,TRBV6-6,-,CASRPTEAEAFF,TGTGCCAGCAGGCCGACAGAGGCTGAAGCTTTCTTT
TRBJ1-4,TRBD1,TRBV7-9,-,CASSLAGQGVEKLFF,TGTGCCAGCAGCTTAGCAGGACAGGGAGTGGAAAAACTGTTTTTT
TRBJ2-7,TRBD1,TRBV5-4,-,CASSPDRGRAFYEQYF,TGTGCCAGCAGCCCTGACAGGGGGCGCGCCTTCTACGAGCAGTACTTC
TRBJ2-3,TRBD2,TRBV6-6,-,CASTRTSGRVDTQYF,TGTGCCAGCACCCGGACTAGCGGGAGAGTAGATACGCAGTATTTT
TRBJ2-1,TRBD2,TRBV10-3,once,CAISEHGSGGDNEQFF,TGTGCCATCAGTGAACACGGTAGCGGGGGGGACAATGAGCAGTTCTTC
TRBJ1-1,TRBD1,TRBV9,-,CASSVGTGDMNTEAFF,TGTGCCAGCAGCGTAGGGACAGGGGATATGAACACTGAAGCTTTCTTT
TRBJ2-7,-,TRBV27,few,CASSLSRQGNHEQYF,TGTGCCAGCAGTTTATCGAGGCAGGGTAACCACGAGCAGTACTTC
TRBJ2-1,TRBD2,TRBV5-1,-,CASSLQAGDYNEQFF,TGCGCCAGCAGCTTGCAAGCGGGAGACTACAATGAGCAGTTCTTC
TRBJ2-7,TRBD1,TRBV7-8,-,CASSWTGPYEQYF,TGTGCCAGCAGCTGGACAGGGCCCTACGAGCAGTACTTC
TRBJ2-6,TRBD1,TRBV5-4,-,CASSLTGGAGANVLTF,TGTGCCAGCAGCCTTACAGGGGGAGCTGGGGCCAACGTCCTGACTTTC
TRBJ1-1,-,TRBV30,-,CAWSSVRPEAFF,TGTGCCTGGAGTTCGGTGAGGCCTGAAGCTTTCTTT
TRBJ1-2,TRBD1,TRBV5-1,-,CASSGTGTGTYGYTF,TGCGCCAGCAGCGGCACCGGGACAGGGACCTATGGCTACACCTTC
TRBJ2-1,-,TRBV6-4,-,CASSAEVGGEQFF,TGTGCCAGCAGTGCCGAGGTTGGCGGTGAGCAGTTCTTC
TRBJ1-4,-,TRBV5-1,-,CASSSTANEKLFF,TGCGCCAGCAGCTCGACAGCTAATGAAAAACTGTTTTTT
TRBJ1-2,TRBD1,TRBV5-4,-,CASSWGQGETF,TGTGCCAGCAGCTGGGGACAGGGTGAAACCTTC
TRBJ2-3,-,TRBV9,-,CASSAGTSSTDTQYF,TGTGCCAGCAGCGCCGGGACTTCGAGCACAGATACGCAGTATTTT
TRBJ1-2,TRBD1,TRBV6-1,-,CASWDRGLSDYGYTF,TGTGCCAGCTGGGACAGGGGGCTTAGTGACTATGGCTACACCTTC
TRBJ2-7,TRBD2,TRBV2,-,CASSEGPLAGAYEQYF,TGTGCCAGCAGCGAAGGTCCACTAGCGGGGGCCTACGAGCAGTACTTC
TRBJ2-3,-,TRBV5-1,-,CASSLGQVSDTQYF,TGCGCCAGCAGCTTGGGTCAGGTCTCAGATACGCAGTATTTT
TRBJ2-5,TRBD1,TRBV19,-,CASSRRGSGETQYF,TGTGCCAGTAGCCGCAGGGGGTCTGGAGAGACCCAGTACTTC
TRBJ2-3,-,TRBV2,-,CASTDLRGLDTQYF,TGTGCCAGCACCGACTTGAGAGGTTTAGATACGCAGTATTTT
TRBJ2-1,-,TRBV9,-,CASSVRASSYNEQFF,TGTGCCAGCAGCGTACGCGCGAGCTCCTACAATGAGCAGTTCTTC
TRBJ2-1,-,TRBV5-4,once,CASSLMSERNEQFF,TGTGCCAGCAGCTTAATGAGCGAAAGAAATGAGCAGTTCTTC
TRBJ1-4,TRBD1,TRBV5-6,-,CASSPGQGTTNEKLFF,TGTGCCAGCAGCCCCGGACAGGGAACAACTAATGAAAAACTGTTTTTT
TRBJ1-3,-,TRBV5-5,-,CASSPSATGSGNTIYF,TGTGCCAGCAGCCCCAGCGCGACAGGCTCTGGAAACACCATATATTTT
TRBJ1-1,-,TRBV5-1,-,CASTRGGGGNTEAFF,TGCGCCAGCACCCGAGGGGGGGGCGGGAACACTGAAGCTTTCTTT
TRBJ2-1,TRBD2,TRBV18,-,CASSPPVRELNHEQFF,TGTGCCAGCTCACCACCGGTGCGGGAGTTAAACCATGAGCAGTTCTTC
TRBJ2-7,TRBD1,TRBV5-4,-,CASSSGQGSISYEQYF,TGTGCCAGCAGCTCAGGACAGGGTAGTATTTCCTACGAGCAGTACTTC
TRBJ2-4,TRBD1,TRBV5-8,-,CVSSGQGRSRGNIQYF,TGTGTCAGCAGCGGACAGGGTCGGAGCAGGGGAAACATTCAGTACTTC
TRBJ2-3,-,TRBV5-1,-,CASRPLAITDTQYF,TGCGCCAGCAGACCACTCGCGATCACAGATACGCAGTATTTT
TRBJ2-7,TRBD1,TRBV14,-,CASSQRDRDHEQYF,TGTGCCAGCAGCCAAAGGGACAGGGACCACGAGCAGTACTTC
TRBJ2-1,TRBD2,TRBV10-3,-,CAIRGSGGPTSNEQFF,TGTGCCATCAGGGGTAGCGGGGGGCCTACATCCAATGAGCAGTTCTTC
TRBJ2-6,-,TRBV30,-,CAWSPWKGPRLSGANVLTF,TGTGCCTGGAGTCCTTGGAAGGGGCCTCGTCTCTCTGGGGCCAACGTCCTGACTTTC
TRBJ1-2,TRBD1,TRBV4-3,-,CASSQDRTGSNYGYTF,TGCGCCAGCAGCCAAGATCGGACAGGTTCTAACTATGGCTACACCTTC
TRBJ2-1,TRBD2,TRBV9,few,CASSTLGLAVNNEQFF,TGTGCCAGCAGCACATTAGGTCTAGCGGTTAACAATGAGCAGTTCTTC
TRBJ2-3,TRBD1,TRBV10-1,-,CASSSGTRGLSDTQYF,TGCGCCAGCAGTAGTGGGACGAGGGGGCTTTCAGATACGCAGTATTTT
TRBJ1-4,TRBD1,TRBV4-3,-,CASGTRGLDEKLFF,TGCGCCAGCGGGACCAGGGGGCTGGATGAAAAACTGTTTTTT
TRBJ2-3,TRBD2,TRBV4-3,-,CASSQGAGGRADTQYF,TGCGCCAGCAGCCAAGGTGCGGGAGGGCGGGCAGATACGCAGTATTTT
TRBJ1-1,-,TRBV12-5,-,CASGPARGSVTEAFF,TGTGCTAGTGGTCCCGCCCGAGGGAGCGTCACTGAAGCTTTCTTT
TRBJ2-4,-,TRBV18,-,CASSPQGAKNIQYF,TGTGCCAGCTCACCCCAGGGGGCCAAAAACATTCAGTACTTC
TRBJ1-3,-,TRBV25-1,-,CASSEFDKRNTIYF,TGTGCCAGCAGTGAATTCGACAAAAGGAACACCATATATTTT
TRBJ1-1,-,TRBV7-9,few,CASSFPGEWTEAFF,TGTGCCAGCAGCTTTCCAGGGGAGTGGACTGAAGCTTTCTTT
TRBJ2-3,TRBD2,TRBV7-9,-,CASSPAGISTDTQYF,TGTGCCAGCAGCCCAGCGGGAATCAGCACAGATACGCAGTATTTT
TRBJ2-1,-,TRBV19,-,CASSRTENEQFF,TGTGCCAGTAGTAGGACAGAAAATGAGCAGTTCTTC
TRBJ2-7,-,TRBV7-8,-,CASSDTGYEQYF,TGTGCCAGCAGCGACACAGGGTACGAGCAGTACTTC
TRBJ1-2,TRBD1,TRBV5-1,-,CASSTGQGFGYTF,TGCGCCAGCAGCACAGGACAGGGTTTTGGCTACACCTTC